This T cell receptor (beta chain) was obtained from a study of memory CD4+ T cells and cytomegalovirus serostatus. The wider study: This sample comes from healthy Belgian adults, 9 CMV seropositive, 20 to 25 seronegative. Study observations and caveats: Repertoires predicted CMV serostatus with median bootstrapped AUC of roughly 0.96.

The sort gate was single viable CD3+CD4+CD8-CD45RO+ cells for memory CD4+ T cells. The CDR3 sequence is 14 residues long. CDR1 and CDR2 (germline): SGHRS, YFSETQ. V was pared by 5 bases and J by 4 bases, with 12 bases between. Using immunoSEQ multiplex PCR, the repertoire was profiled, and TCRdb retains in-frame clones only, with some absent. The repertoire holds 45,000 to 65,000 clones, with under 90% as singletons. Notes on this clone: Its cognate antigen is unknown.

This sequence joins TRBV5-1 and TRBJ1-4, with a weak D call TRBD1 (5 bases). Sample: memory CD4+ T cells from blood. This sequence was found in an adult in good health and CMV-seronegative. As DNA, the CDR3 is TGCGCCAGCAGTCTTCGGGGGGATAATGAAAAACTGTTTTTT. It is translated as CASSLRGDNEKLFF.